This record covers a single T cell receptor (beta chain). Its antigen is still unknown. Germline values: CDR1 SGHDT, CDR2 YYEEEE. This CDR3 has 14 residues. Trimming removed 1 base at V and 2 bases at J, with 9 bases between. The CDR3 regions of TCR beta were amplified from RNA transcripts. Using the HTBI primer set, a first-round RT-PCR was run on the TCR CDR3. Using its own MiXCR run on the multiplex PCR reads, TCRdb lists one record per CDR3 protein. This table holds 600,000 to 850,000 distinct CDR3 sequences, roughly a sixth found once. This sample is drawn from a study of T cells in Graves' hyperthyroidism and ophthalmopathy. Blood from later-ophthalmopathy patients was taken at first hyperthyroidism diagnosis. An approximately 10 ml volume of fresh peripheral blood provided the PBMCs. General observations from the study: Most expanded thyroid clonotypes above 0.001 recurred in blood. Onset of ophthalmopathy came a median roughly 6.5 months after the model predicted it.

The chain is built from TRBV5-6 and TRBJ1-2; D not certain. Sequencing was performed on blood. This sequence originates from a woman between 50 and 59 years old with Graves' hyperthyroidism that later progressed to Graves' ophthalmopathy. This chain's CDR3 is CASSLTDRNYGYTF. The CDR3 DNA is TGTGCCAGCAGCTTGACGGACCGAAACTATGGCTACACCTTC.